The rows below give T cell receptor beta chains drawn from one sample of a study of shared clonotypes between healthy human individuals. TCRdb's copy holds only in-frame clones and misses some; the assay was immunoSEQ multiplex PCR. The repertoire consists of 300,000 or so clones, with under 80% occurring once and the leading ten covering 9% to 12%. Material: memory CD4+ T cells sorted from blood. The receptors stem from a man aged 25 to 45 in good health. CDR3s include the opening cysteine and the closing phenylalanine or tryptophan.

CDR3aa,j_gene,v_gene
CASSPGGGQRSYEQYF,TRBJ2-7,TRBV11-3
CSSELADVVGYNEQFF,TRBJ2-1,TRBV29-1
CASGPGVSYQETQYF,TRBJ2-5,TRBV12-5
CASSFGTGSNQPQHF,TRBJ1-5,TRBV9
CASSRATNEKLFF,TRBJ1-4,TRBV27
CALATGTGIGYTF,TRBJ1-2,TRBV30
CAISGEQGRGSYGYTF,TRBJ1-2,TRBV10-3
CASSQRGTVDQPQHF,TRBJ1-5,TRBV18
CASSVEGYQPQHF,TRBJ1-5,TRBV9
CASSLGDRAYEQYF,TRBJ2-7,TRBV6-6
CASSVLYGYTF,TRBJ1-2,TRBV6-1
CASSSNRVTGELFF,TRBJ2-2,TRBV11-3
CASSSRAGELFF,TRBJ2-2,TRBV19
CASSLASGSADTQYF,TRBJ2-3,TRBV7-8
CASRESGTSSFEQYF,TRBJ2-7,TRBV5-1